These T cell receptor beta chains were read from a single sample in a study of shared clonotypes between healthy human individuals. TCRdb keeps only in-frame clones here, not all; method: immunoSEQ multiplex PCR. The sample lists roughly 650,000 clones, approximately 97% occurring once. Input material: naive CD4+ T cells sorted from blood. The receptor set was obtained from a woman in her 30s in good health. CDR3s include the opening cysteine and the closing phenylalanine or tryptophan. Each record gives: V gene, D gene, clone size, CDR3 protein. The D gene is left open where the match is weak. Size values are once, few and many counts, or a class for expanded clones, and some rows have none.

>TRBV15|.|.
CATSSSLNSYEQYF
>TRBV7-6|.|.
CASSLSGKETQYF
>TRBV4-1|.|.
CASSQIGEKLFF
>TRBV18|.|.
CASSPTQEALGEQYF
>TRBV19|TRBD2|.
CAEEPSGNTGELFF
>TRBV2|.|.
CASSELVGRGYNEQFF
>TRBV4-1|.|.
CASSQATGPGKDGYTF
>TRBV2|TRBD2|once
CASMKRENHEQYF
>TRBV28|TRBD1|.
CASSSGQENYGYTF
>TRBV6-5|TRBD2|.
CASSYSGSVTGELFF
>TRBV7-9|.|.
CASSLPRNEKLFF
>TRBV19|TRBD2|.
CASTLRVAGPNEQFF
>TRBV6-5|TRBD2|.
CASSYHGGSTDTQYF
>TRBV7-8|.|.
CASSLRGLGAHEQFF